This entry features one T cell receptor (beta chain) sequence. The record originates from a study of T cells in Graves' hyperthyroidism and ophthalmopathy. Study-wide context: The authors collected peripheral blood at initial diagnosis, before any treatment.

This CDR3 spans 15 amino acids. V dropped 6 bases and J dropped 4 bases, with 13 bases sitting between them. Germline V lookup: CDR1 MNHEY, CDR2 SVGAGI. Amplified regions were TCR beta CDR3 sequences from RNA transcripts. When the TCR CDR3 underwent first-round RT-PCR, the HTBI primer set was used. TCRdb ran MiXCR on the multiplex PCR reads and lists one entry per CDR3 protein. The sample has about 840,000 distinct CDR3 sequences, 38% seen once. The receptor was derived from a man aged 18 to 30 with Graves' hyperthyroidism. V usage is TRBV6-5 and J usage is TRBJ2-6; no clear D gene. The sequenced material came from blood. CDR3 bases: TGTGCCAGCAGCTTCCACAGTGGAGGGGCCAACGTCCTGACTTTC. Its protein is CASSFHSGGANVLTF.